These 16 T cell receptor beta chains were all obtained from the same sample, sequenced in a study of metastatic and nonmetastatic thyroid tumors. Every patient was untreated before thyroid surgery. TCRdb called clones again from the PCR reads with MiXCR. The table has around 6,000 clones, about 27% seen once. Sequencing used adjacent normal tissue. Receptors originate from a female donor with papillary thyroid cancer or a benign thyroid nodule (not recorded which). Some clones in this sample may be carry-over from other donors' samples.

This clone was counted a single time. The CDR3 ends on some other residue instead of the conserved phenylalanine or tryptophan, so this is likely a read error. Because the CDR3's place on the DNA is in doubt, the DNA is left out and the CDR3 is given as listed by TCRdb. The CDR3: CASSFVGWDTEAYK. The chain links TRBV12-3 or TRBV12-4 to TRBJ1-1. 14 amino acids form the CDR3, both terminal residues included.

The chain employs TRBV20-1 and TRBJ2-2, with a weak D call TRBD2 (7 bases). The ends were cut back, 2 bases at V and 7 bases at J, with 20 bases in the middle. The CDR3 has 16 amino acids. Per germline, CDR1 DFQATT and CDR2 SNEGSKA (reference sequence). The CDR3 spells CSARPRIRGARGELFF. CDR3 nucleotide sequence: TGCAGTGCTAGACCCCGGATACGGGGGGCCCGCGGGGAGCTGTTTTTT.

The J gene is TRBJ1-1, the V gene TRBV6-2 or TRBV6-3; maybe TRBD1 (5 bases). The CDR3 length is 14 residues. V lost 0 bases and J lost 5, with 10 bases in between. CDR1 and CDR2 from the germline V gene are MNHEY and SVGEGT. CDR3 sequence (DNA): TGTGCCAGCAGTTACTCGACTCGGGGGACTGAAGCTTTCTTT. Amino acid sequence: CASSYSTRGTEAFF.

By share of the sample, this clone is large. V is TRBV6-2 or TRBV6-3 and J is TRBJ2-3; D is undetermined. Per germline, CDR1 MNHEY and CDR2 SVGEGT. V dropped 0 bases and J dropped 10 bases, with 11 bases sitting between them. This CDR3 is 13 amino acids long. CDR3 region: CASSYSFQAAQYF. The CDR3 region has the DNA TGTGCCAGCAGTTACTCGTTCCAGGCGGCGCAGTATTTT.

Worth noting for this clone: The junction departs from germline at one end; a sequencing error may be responsible. This chain connects TRBV6-1 to TRBJ1-1; TRBD1 aligns across 10 bases. This CDR3 spans 14 amino acids. Germline CDR1 is MNHNS and CDR2 is SASEGT. CDR3: CASIPTGGKTESLF. In nucleotides, the CDR3 is TGTGCCAGCATCCCGACAGGGGGCAAGACTGAATCTTTATTT.

By its share, this clone is medium-sized. This rearrangement joins TRBV5-1 to TRBJ2-1; 10 positions match TRBD1. V lost 0 bases, J lost 12 bases, and 6 bases stayed unmatched. This CDR3 contains 14 residues. CDR1 is SGHRS and CDR2 is YFSETQ in the germline V gene. The CDR3 coding sequence is TGCGCCAGCAGCTTGGCAGGACAGGGGGAGAGGCAGTTCTTC. Amino acid sequence: CASSLAGQGERQFF. The complete variable domain, with remaining parts taken from reference TRBV5-1 and TRBJ2-1, reads KAGVTQTPRYLIKTRGQQVTLSCSPISGHRSVSWYQQTPGQGLQFLFEYFSETQRNKGNFPGRFSGRQFSNSRSEMNVSTLELGDSALYLCASSLAGQGERQFFGPGTRLTVL.

The rearrangement uses TRBV12-3 or TRBV12-4 and TRBJ1-2; 10 nucleotides line up with TRBD1. This CDR3 has 14 amino acids. V shed 7 bases, J shed 0 bases, and the junction held 2 bases outside the gene matches. The DNA for the CDR3 is TGTGCCAGCACCGACAGGGGGCCTAACTATGGCTACACCTTC. Translating gives CASTDRGPNYGYTF.

This chain joins TRBV11-1 and TRBJ2-1, with TRBD2 identical over 10 bases. Germline loops: CDR1 SGHAT, CDR2 FQDESV (reference sequence). Trimming at V came to 6 bases and at J to 7 bases, leaving 9 bases not matched to a gene. CDR3 size: 15 residues. CDR3 region: CASRLSGGASNEQFF. The DNA for the CDR3 is TGTGCCAGCAGACTGAGCGGGGGGGCCTCGAATGAGCAGTTCTTC.

This clone appeared a few times. The chain uses TRBV28 and TRBJ1-6; 9 bases fit TRBD1. This CDR3 has 17 residues. The trim removed 6 bases at V and 9 bases at J, leaving 15 bases unmatched. Germline CDR1 MDHEN, CDR2 SYDVKM. The CDR3 is CASSPHRGRDLGSPLHF. CDR3 bases: TGTGCCAGCAGCCCGCACAGGGGGCGCGACTTGGGTTCACCCCTCCACTTT.

V usage is TRBV27 and J usage is TRBJ2-7; D is undetermined. The germline gives CDR1 MNHEY, CDR2 SMNVEV (reference sequence). This CDR3 region has 14 residues. V lost 4 bases and J 0 bases, leaving 10 bases between the germline ends. CDR3: CASSSGQASYEQYF. CDR3 DNA: TGTGCCAGCAGTTCCGGCCAGGCCTCCTACGAGCAGTACTTC.

The chain joins TRBV7-9 to TRBJ2-7; perhaps TRBD2 as D (6 bases). CDR1 SEHNR and CDR2 FQNEAQ come from the germline V gene (reference sequence). V was shortened by 8 bases and J by 7 bases, with 6 bases between the two germline ends. The CDR3 runs to 9 residues. CDR3 nucleotide sequence: TGTGCCAGCGGGGGGGAGCAGTACTTC. It specifies CASGGEQYF.

By share, this clone ranks as medium-sized. This sequence joins TRBV7-2 and TRBJ2-4; the D is unclear. The CDR3 has 14 amino acids. Germline values: CDR1 SGHTA, CDR2 FQGNSA. V was shortened by 5 bases and J by 1 base, with 9 bases between the two germline ends. CDR3 sequence (DNA): TGTGCCAGCAGCCCCCTTTTGGCCAAAAACATTCAGTACTTC. Amino acid sequence: CASSPLLAKNIQYF.

V usage is TRBV6-2 or TRBV6-3 and J usage is TRBJ2-7; no clear D gene. Germline assignment: CDR1 MNHEY and CDR2 SVGEGT. The germline V and J ends were trimmed by 5 bases and 0 bases, with 14 bases remaining between them. CDR3 length: 15 residues. CDR3 amino acids: CASSPNTISSYEQYF. The CDR3 DNA is TGTGCCAGCAGTCCCAATACCATTAGCTCCTACGAGCAGTACTTC.

This clone showed up just a few times. V and J are TRBV28 and TRBJ2-3, with 11 bases fitting TRBD2. The germline V gene encodes CDR1 MDHEN and CDR2 SYDVKM. This CDR3 region has 19 residues. V lost 5 bases to trimming and J lost 1 base; unmatched junction nucleotides: 14. CDR3 coding DNA: TGTGCCAGCAGTCCTACTAGCGGGGGTGGAGTACAACGCACAGATACGCAGTATTTT. It specifies CASSPTSGGGVQRTDTQYF.

V and J are TRBV7-9 and TRBJ2-2; D remains unclear. This CDR3 has 11 amino acids. The germline V gene has CDR1 SEHNR and CDR2 FQNEAQ (reference sequence). The V gene lost 6 bases and the J gene lost 2 bases, with 1 base spanning the gap. In nucleotides, the CDR3 is TGTGCCAGCAGAAACACCGGGGAGCTGTTTTTT. Residues: CASRNTGELFF.

This clone came up many times. The chain combines TRBV29-1 with TRBJ2-3, with 9 bases identical to TRBD1. With 6 bases clipped from V and 3 bases from J, the junction kept 7 bases outside the gene matches. CDR3 length: 14 residues. Per germline, CDR1 SQVTM and CDR2 ANQGSEA. CDR3 region: CSVNRGQGTDTQYF. CDR3 in DNA: TGCAGCGTCAACAGGGGGCAGGGGACAGATACGCAGTATTTT.